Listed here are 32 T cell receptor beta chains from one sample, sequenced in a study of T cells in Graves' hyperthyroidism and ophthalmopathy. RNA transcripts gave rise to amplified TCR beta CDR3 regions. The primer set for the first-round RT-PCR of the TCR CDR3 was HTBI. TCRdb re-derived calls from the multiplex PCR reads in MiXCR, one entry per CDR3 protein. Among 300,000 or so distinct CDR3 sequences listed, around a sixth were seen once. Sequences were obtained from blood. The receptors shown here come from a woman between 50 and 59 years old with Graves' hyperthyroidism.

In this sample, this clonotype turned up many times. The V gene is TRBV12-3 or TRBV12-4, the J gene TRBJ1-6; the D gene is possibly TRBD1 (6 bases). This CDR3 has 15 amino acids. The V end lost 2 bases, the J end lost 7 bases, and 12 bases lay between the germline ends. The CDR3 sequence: CASSLRAGVNSPLHF. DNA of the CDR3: TGTGCCAGCAGTTTAAGGGCAGGGGTGAATTCACCCCTCCACTTT.

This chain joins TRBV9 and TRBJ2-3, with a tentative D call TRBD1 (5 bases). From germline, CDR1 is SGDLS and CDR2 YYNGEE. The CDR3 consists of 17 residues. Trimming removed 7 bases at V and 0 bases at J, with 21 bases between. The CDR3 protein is CASGAPPGIDSTDTQYF. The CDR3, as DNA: TGTGCCAGCGGGGCCCCACCTGGGATAGACAGCACAGATACGCAGTATTTT.

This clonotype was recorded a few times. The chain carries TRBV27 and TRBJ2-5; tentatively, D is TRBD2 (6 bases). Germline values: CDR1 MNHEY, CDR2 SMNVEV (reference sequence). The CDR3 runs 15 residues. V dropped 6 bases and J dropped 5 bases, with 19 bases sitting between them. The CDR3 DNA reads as TGTGCCAGCAGAACCTATCAGCCGGGGGTGGAGACCCAGTACTTC. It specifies CASRTYQPGVETQYF.

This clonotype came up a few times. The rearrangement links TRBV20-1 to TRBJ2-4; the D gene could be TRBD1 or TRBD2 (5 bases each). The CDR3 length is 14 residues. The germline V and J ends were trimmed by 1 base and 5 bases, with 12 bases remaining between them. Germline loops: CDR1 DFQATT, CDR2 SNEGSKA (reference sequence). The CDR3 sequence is CSARGRGDQNIQYF. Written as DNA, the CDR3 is TGCAGTGCTAGAGGCAGAGGGGACCAAAACATTCAGTACTTC.

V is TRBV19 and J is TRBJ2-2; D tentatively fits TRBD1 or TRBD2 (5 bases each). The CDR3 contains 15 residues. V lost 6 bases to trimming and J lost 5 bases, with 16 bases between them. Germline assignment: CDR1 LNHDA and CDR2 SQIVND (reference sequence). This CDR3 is CASRTWGTSTGELFF. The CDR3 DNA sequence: TGTGCCAGTAGAACTTGGGGGACCTCAACCGGGGAGCTGTTTTTT. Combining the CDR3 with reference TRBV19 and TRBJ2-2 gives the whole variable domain DGGITQSPKYLFRKEGQNVTLSCEQNLNHDAMYWYRQDPGQGLRLIYYSQIVNDFQKGDIAEGYSVSREKKESFPLTVTSAQKNPTAFYLCASRTWGTSTGELFFGEGSRLTVL.

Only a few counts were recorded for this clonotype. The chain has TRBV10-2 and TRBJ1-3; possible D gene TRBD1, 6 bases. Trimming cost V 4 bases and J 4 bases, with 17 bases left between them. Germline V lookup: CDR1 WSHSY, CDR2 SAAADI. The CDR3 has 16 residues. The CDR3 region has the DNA TGCGCCAGCAGTGTCTCAGGGGCGCCTGGAGGAAACACCATATATTTT. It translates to CASSVSGAPGGNTIYF.

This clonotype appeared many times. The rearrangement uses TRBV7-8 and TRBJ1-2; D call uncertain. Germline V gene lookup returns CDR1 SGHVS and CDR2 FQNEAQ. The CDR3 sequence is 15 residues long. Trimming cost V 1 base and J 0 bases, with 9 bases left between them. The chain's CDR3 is CASSLVGHPNYGYTF. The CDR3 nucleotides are TGTGCCAGCAGCTTAGTTGGGCACCCTAACTATGGCTACACCTTC.

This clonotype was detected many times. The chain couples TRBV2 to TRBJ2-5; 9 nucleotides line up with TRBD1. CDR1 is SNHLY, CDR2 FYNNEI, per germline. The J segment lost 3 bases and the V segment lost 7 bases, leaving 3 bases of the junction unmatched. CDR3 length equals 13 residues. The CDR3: CASTRDREETQYF. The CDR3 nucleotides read TGTGCCAGCACCCGGGACAGGGAAGAGACCCAGTACTTC.

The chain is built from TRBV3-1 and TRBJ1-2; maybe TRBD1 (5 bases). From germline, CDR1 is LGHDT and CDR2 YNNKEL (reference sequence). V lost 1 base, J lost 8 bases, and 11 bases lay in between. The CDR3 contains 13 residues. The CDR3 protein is CASSQGTTGGYTF. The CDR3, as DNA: TGTGCCAGCAGCCAAGGGACAACCGGCGGCTACACCTTC.

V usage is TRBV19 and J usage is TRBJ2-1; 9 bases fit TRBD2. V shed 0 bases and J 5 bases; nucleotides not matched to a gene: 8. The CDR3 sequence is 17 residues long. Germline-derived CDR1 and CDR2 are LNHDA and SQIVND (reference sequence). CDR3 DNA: TGTGCCAGTAGTATAGATAATATGAGCGGGGGGCACAATGAGCAGTTCTTC. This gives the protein CASSIDNMSGGHNEQFF.

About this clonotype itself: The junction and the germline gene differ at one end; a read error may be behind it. The CDR3 DNA sequence: TGTGCCAGCAGCTTCAACATGAACACTGAAGCTCTCTTT. Amino acid sequence: CASSFNMNTEALF. V gene TRBV11-2 combines with J gene TRBJ1-1; no definite D call. The germline V gene encodes CDR1 SGHAT and CDR2 FQNNGV. This CDR3 is built from 13 residues.

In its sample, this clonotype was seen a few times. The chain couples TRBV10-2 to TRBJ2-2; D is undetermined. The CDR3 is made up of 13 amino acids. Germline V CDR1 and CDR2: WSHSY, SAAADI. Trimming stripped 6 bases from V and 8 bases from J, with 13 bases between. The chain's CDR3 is CASSGPNLGELFF. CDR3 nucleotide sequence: TGCGCCAGCAGCGGACCGAACCTTGGGGAGCTGTTTTTT.

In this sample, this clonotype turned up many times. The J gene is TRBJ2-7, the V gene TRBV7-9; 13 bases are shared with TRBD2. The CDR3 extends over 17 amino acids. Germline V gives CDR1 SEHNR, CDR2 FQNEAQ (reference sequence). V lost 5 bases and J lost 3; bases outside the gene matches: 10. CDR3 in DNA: TGTGCCAGCAGCACCCAGACAGGGACTAGCGGGAACTACGAGCAGTACTTC. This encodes CASSTQTGTSGNYEQYF.

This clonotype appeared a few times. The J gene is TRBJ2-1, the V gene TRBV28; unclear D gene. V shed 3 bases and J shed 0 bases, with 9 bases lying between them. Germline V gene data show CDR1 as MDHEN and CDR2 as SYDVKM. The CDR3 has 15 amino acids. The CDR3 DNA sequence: TGTGCCAGCAGTTTGGTAGGACCCTCCTACAATGAGCAGTTCTTC. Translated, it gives CASSLVGPSYNEQFF.

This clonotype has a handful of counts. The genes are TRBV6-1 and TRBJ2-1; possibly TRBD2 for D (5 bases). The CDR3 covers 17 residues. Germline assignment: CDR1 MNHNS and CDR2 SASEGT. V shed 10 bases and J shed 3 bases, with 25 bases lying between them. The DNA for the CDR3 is TGTGCCACCACCCCCCATAGGAGTCAAAGCGGCTACAATGAGCAGTTCTTC. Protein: CATTPHRSQSGYNEQFF.

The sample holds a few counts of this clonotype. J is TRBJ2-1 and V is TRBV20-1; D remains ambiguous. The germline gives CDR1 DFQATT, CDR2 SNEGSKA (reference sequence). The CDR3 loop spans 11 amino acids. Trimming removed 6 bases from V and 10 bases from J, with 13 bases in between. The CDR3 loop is CSAVSNAEQFF. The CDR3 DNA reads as TGCAGTGCCGTTTCTAACGCAGAGCAGTTCTTC.

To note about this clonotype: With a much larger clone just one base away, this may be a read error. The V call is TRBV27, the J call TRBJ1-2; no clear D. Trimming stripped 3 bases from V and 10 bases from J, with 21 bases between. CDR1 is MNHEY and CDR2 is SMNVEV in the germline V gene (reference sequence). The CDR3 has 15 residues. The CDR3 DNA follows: TGTGCCAGCAGTTTGAGTATGGGCGGGGAGGCTGACTACACCTTC. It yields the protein CASSLSMGGEADYTF.

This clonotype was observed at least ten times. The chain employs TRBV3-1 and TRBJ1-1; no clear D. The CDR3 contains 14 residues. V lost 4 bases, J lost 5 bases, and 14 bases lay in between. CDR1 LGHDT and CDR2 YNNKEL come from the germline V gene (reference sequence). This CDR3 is CASSLLRVGTEAFF. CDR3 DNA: TGTGCCAGCAGCCTTCTGAGGGTAGGAACTGAAGCTTTCTTT.

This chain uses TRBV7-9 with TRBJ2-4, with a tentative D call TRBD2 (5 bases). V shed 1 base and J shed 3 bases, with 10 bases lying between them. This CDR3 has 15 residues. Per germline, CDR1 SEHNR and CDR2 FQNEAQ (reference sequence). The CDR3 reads CASSLDDGVKNIQYF. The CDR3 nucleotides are TGTGCCAGCAGCTTAGATGACGGGGTCAAAAACATTCAGTACTTC. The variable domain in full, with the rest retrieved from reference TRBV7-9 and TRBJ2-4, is DTGVSQNPRHKITKRGQNVTFRCDPISEHNRLYWYRQTLGQGPEFLTYFQNEAQLEKSRLLSDRFSAERPKGSFSTLEIQRTEQGDSAMYLCASSLDDGVKNIQYFGAGTRLSVL.

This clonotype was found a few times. For the CDR3, the DNA is TGTGCCAGTACCCATGCCAACAGGAAGAACACTGAAGCTTTCTTT. This sequence encodes CASTHANRKNTEAFF. V usage is TRBV19 and J usage is TRBJ1-1; possible D gene TRBD1, 5 bases. From germline, CDR1 is LNHDA and CDR2 SQIVND (reference sequence). This CDR3 contains 15 residues. V was clipped by 7 bases and J by 1 base, with 16 bases between them.

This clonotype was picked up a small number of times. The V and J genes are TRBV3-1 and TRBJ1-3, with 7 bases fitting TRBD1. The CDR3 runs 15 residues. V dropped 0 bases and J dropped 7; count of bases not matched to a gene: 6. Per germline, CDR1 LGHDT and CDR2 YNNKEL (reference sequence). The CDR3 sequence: CASSQDWGTENTIYF. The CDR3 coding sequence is TGTGCCAGCAGCCAAGATTGGGGGACAGAGAACACCATATATTTT.

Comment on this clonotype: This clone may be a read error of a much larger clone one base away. The CDR3 region has the DNA TGTCCCAGCAGCACAAGGGGGGGGCACAGCACAGATACGCAGTATTTT. Protein product: CPSSTRGGHSTDTQYF. The rearrangement uses TRBV7-9 and TRBJ2-3; D is possibly TRBD2 (7 bases). The CDR3 has 16 residues. CDR1 and CDR2 from the germline V gene are SEHNR and FQNEAQ (reference sequence).

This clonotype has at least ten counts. CDR3 protein: CASSPDREQPQHF. The CDR3 DNA sequence: TGTGCCAGCTCACCCGACAGGGAACAGCCCCAGCATTTT. The gene calls are TRBV18 and TRBJ1-5; TRBD1 matches at 7 bases. This CDR3 has 13 residues. In germline, CDR1 is KGHSH, CDR2 LQKENI. V gave up 3 bases and J gave up 7 bases; unmatched junction bases: 3.

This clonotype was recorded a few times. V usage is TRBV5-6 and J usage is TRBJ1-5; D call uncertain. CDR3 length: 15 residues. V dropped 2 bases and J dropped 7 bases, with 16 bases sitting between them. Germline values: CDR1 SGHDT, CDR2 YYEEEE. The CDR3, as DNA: TGTGCCAGCAGCTTCGGGGTAGGGAGCAGCCAGCCCCAGCATTTT. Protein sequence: CASSFGVGSSQPQHF.

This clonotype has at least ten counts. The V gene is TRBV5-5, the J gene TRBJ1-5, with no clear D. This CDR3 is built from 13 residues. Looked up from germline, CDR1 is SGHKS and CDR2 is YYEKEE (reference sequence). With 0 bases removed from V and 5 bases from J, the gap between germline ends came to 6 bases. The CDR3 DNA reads TGTGCCAGCAGCTTGGACGGCGATCAGCCCCAGCATTTT. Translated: CASSLDGDQPQHF.

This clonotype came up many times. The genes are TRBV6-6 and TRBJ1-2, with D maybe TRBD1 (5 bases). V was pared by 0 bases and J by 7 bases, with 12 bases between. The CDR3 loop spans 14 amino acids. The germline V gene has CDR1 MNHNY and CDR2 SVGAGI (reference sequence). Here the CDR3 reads CASSYSTDLSGYTF. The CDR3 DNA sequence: TGTGCCAGCAGTTACTCGACAGACCTATCTGGCTACACCTTC.

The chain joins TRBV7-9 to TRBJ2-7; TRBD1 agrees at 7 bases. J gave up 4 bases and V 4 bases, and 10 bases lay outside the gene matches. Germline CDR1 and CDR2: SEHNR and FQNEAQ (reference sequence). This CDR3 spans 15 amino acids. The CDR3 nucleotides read TGTGCCAGCAGCTCCGGCCGGGACAGCTATTACGAGCAGTACTTC. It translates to CASSSGRDSYYEQYF.

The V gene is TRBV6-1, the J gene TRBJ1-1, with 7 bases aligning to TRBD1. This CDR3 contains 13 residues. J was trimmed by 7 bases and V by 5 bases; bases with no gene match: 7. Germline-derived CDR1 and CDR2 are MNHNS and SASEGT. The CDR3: CASSRPGQVEAFF. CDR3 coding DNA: TGTGCCAGCAGTCGACCCGGACAGGTTGAAGCTTTCTTT.

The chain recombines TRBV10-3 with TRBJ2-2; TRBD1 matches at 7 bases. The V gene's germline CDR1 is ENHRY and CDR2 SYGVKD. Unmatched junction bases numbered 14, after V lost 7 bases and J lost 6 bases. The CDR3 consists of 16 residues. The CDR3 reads CAINSGRQGEAGELFF. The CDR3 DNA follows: TGTGCCATCAATAGTGGTAGACAGGGTGAGGCCGGGGAGCTGTTTTTT.

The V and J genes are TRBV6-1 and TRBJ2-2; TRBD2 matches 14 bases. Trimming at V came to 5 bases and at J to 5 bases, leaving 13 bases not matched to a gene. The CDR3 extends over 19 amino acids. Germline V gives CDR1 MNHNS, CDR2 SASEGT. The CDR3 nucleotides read TGTGCCAGCAGTTCGAAGACTAGCGGGAGGGCCGTTAGGACCGGGGAGCTGTTTTTT. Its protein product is CASSSKTSGRAVRTGELFF.

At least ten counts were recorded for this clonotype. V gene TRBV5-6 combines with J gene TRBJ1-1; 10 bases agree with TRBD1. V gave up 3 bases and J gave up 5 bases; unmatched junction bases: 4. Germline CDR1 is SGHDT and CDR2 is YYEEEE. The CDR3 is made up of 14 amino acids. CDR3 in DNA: TGTGCCAGCAGCTACGGACAGGGGGGGACTGAAGCTTTCTTT. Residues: CASSYGQGGTEAFF.

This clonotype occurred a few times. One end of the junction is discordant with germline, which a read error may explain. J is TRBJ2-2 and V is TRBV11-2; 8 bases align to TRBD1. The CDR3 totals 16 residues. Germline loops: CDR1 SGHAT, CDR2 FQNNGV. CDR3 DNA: TGTGCCAGCAGCCCAACCCAGGGGGCGAGTACCGGGGAGCTGTCTTTT. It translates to CASSPTQGASTGELSF.